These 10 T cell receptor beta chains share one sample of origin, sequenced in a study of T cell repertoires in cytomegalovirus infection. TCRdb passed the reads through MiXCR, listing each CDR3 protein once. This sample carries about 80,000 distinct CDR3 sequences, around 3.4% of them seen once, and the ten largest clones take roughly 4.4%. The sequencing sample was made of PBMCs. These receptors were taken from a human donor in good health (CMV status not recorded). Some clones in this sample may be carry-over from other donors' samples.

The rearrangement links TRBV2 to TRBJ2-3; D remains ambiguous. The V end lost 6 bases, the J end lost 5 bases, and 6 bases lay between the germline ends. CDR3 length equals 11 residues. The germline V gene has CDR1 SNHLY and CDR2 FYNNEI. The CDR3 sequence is CASRRVDTQYF. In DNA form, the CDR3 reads TGTGCCAGCAGAAGGGTAGATACGCAGTATTTT. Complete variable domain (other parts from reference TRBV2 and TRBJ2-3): EPEVTQTPSHQVTQMGQEVILRCVPISNHLYFYWYRQILGQKVEFLVSFYNNEISEKSEIFDDQFSVERPDGSNFTLKIRSTKLEDSAMYFCASRRVDTQYFGPGTRLTVL.

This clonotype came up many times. The CDR3 DNA reads TGTGCCAGCAGTTACTGGGGCAGGGGGGCAGATACGCAGTATTTT. As protein: CASSYWGRGADTQYF. V is TRBV6-6 and J is TRBJ2-3, with a tentative D call TRBD1 (7 bases). The CDR3 consists of 15 residues. Germline V gene sequence: CDR1 MNHNY, CDR2 SVGAGI (reference sequence). V was cut by 1 base and J by 4 bases, with 12 bases left in between.

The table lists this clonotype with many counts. The CDR3 protein is CASSFPPSDTQYF. In nucleotides, the CDR3 is TGTGCCAGCAGCTTTCCTCCTTCAGATACGCAGTATTTT. The rearrangement links TRBV7-9 to TRBJ2-3, with D unclear. V was clipped by 3 bases and J by 4 bases, with 8 bases between them. The CDR3 covers 13 residues. Germline CDR1 is SEHNR and CDR2 is FQNEAQ (reference sequence).

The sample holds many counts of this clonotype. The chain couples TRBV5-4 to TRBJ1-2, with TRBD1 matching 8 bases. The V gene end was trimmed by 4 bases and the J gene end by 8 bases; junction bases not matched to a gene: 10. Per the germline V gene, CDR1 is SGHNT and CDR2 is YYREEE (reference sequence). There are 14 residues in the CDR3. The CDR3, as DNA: TGTGCCAGCAGCCCGACAGGGGATAAGGGGGGCTACACCTTC. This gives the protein CASSPTGDKGGYTF.

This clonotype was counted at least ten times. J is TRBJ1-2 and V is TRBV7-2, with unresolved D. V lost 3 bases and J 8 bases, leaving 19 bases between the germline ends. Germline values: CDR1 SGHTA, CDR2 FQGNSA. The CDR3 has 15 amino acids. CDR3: CASSFIGSGARGYTF. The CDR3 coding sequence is TGTGCCAGCAGCTTTATCGGTTCGGGTGCGCGGGGCTACACCTTC.

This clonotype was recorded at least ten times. The CDR3 nucleotides are TGTGCCAGCAGCTCAGGGCGACGGGATTCACCCCTCCACTTT. Protein sequence: CASSSGRRDSPLHF. J is TRBJ1-6 and V is TRBV7-3; maybe TRBD1 (5 bases). V gave up 4 bases and J gave up 8 bases, with 12 bases separating them. In germline, CDR1 is SGHTA, CDR2 FQGTGA. The CDR3 consists of 14 residues.

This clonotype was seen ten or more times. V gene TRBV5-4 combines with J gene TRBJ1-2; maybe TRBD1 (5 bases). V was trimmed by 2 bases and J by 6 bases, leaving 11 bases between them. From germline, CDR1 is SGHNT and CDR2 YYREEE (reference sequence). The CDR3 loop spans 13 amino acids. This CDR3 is CASSFPQGDGYTF. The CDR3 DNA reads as TGTGCCAGCAGCTTTCCTCAGGGTGATGGCTACACCTTC.

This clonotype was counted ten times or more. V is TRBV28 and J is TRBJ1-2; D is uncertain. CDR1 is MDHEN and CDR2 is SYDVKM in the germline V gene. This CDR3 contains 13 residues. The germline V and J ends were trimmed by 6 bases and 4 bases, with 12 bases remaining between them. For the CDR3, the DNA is TGTGCCAGCAGCCTCAATGACGGCTATGGCTACACCTTC. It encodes CASSLNDGYGYTF.

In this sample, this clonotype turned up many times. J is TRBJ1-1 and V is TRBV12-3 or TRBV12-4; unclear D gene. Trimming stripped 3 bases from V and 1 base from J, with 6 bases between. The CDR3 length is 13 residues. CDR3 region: CASSLGKNTEAFF. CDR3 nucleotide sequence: TGTGCCAGCAGTTTGGGCAAGAACACTGAAGCTTTCTTT.

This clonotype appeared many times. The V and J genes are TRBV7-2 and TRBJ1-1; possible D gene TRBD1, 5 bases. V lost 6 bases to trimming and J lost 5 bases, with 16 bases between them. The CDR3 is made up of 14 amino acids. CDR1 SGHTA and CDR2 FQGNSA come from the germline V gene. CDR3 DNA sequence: TGTGCCAGCAGTGCTTCGGGGACGCTAACTGAAGCTTTCTTT. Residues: CASSASGTLTEAFF. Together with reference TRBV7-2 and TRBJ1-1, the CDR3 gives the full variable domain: GAGVSQSPSNKVTEKGKDVELRCDPISGHTALYWYRQSLGQGLEFLIYFQGNSAPDKSGLPSDRFSAERTGGSVSTLTIQRTQQEDSAVYLCASSASGTLTEAFFGQGTRLTVV.